The next 20 T cell receptor beta chains were all read from a single sample in a study of early T cells in non-severe SARS-CoV-2 infection. TCRdb used MiXCR to reprocess the 5' RACE reads, holding one entry per CDR3 protein. The repertoire includes some 62,000 distinct CDR3 sequences, 8.8% of them detected once, and roughly an eighth sits in the top ten. This sample comprised whole blood, obtained at baseline. The receptors derive from an adult who was a healthcare worker with PCR-confirmed SARS-CoV-2 infection or an uninfected control (not recorded which).

V and J are TRBV20-1 and TRBJ2-1; 11 positions match TRBD2. This CDR3 has 17 amino acids. J gave up 4 bases and V 1 base, and 9 bases lay outside the gene matches. CDR1 and CDR2 from the germline V gene are DFQATT and SNEGSKA (reference sequence). The CDR3 DNA reads TGCAGTGCTAGAGTCCCTTCTAGCGGGAGGTTTTACAATGAGCAGTTCTTC. This translates into CSARVPSSGRFYNEQFF.

The chain employs TRBV7-2 and TRBJ2-5, with D perhaps given as TRBD1 or TRBD2 (5 bases each). There are 16 residues in the CDR3. The V and J ends lost 2 bases and 0 bases respectively, with 13 bases between them. CDR1 and CDR2 from the germline V gene are SGHTA and FQGNSA. The CDR3 nucleotides are TGTGCCAGCAGCTTAACAGGACGGCGGGACCAAGAGACCCAGTACTTC. Translating it yields CASSLTGRRDQETQYF.

This clonotype showed up just a few times. The chain combines TRBV29-1 with TRBJ1-2; unclear D gene. Trimming stripped 2 bases from V and 8 bases from J, with 12 bases between. Per the germline V gene, CDR1 is SQVTM and CDR2 is ANQGSEA. This CDR3 has 12 amino acids. The CDR3 bases are TGCAGCGTTGAAACAAGGTTGGAGGGCTACACCTTC. This encodes CSVETRLEGYTF.

This clonotype turned up a few times. The chain couples TRBV6-5 to TRBJ2-7; 8 nucleotides align to TRBD2. This CDR3 region has 14 residues. V lost 4 bases and J lost 6; bases outside the gene matches: 8. Looked up from germline, CDR1 is MNHEY and CDR2 is SVGAGI. CDR3 nucleotides: TGTGCCAGCAGTTGGGGACTAGTAGGTTCCGAGCAGTACTTC. Protein sequence: CASSWGLVGSEQYF.

This clonotype was counted between two and nine times. V gene TRBV3-1 combines with J gene TRBJ2-2, with TRBD2 identical over 12 bases. The junction had 10 bases not matched to a gene; V was cut back by 1 base and J by 1 base. Per the germline V gene, CDR1 is LGHDT and CDR2 is YNNKEL (reference sequence). The CDR3 contains 20 residues. CDR3 DNA: TGTGCCAGCAGCCAAGGTCTAGCGGGAGGGCCTGTGAAGAACACCGGGGAGCTGTTTTTT. Translating gives CASSQGLAGGPVKNTGELFF.

At least ten counts were recorded for this clonotype. This sequence joins TRBV12-3 or TRBV12-4 and TRBJ1-5; TRBD1 is a possible D gene (6 bases). The CDR3 totals 14 residues. Trimming stripped 7 bases from V and 4 bases from J, with 14 bases between. This CDR3 reads CASTKRGENQPQHF. The CDR3 DNA reads TGTGCCAGCACCAAAAGGGGGGAGAATCAGCCCCAGCATTTT.

This clonotype was observed a few times. The V and J genes are TRBV6-5 and TRBJ1-1; the match to TRBD1 covers 9 bases. Germline V gives CDR1 MNHEY, CDR2 SVGAGI. The CDR3 contains 15 residues. V lost 2 bases, J lost 5 bases, and 6 bases stayed unmatched. CDR3 residues: CASSYTGGTETEAFF. The CDR3 nucleotides read TGTGCCAGCAGTTACACAGGGGGCACGGAGACTGAAGCTTTCTTT.

The chain joins TRBV14 to TRBJ2-7; tentatively, D is TRBD2 (6 bases). Trimming took off 4 bases at V and 3 bases at J, with 7 bases between the two ends. This CDR3 spans 12 amino acids. Germline-derived CDR1 and CDR2 are SGHDN and FVKESK. CDR3 loop: CASSRGVYEQYF. CDR3 DNA: TGTGCCAGCAGCCGGGGGGTCTACGAGCAGTACTTC.

This clonotype was seen repeatedly, ten times or more. The gene calls are TRBV29-1 and TRBJ2-7; 9 positions match TRBD1. The CDR3 has 13 residues. Germline V gene sequence: CDR1 SQVTM, CDR2 ANQGSEA. Losses at the gene ends were 6 bases for V and 3 bases for J; bases not matched to a gene: 6. The CDR3 loop is CSVSGQGDYEQYF. For the CDR3, the DNA is TGCAGCGTGTCGGGACAGGGTGACTACGAGCAGTACTTC.

This clonotype was counted only a few times. The chain uses TRBV5-8 and TRBJ2-1, with TRBD2 identical over 10 bases. Germline V gives CDR1 SGHTS, CDR2 YDEGEE. This CDR3 spans 15 amino acids. V was clipped by 6 bases and J by 5 bases; unmatched bases: 8. The CDR3 sequence is CASTLGTSENNEQFF. For the CDR3, the DNA is TGTGCCAGCACCCTGGGGACTAGCGAGAACAATGAGCAGTTCTTC.

V and J are TRBV7-2 and TRBJ2-7; D not resolved. The CDR3 is made up of 14 amino acids. The germline V gene encodes CDR1 SGHTA and CDR2 FQGNSA. Trimming shortened V by 4 bases and J by 0 bases, and 10 bases separated the two germline ends. In nucleotides, the CDR3 is TGTGCCAGCAGCTCCAACGCTGTCTCCTACGAGCAGTACTTC. Translated, it gives CASSSNAVSYEQYF.

This clonotype was recorded many times. The chain carries TRBV6-5 and TRBJ1-6; TRBD1 matches at 7 bases. V shed 4 bases, J shed 8 bases, and the junction held 11 bases outside the gene matches. Germline V CDR1 and CDR2: MNHEY, SVGAGI. This CDR3 contains 16 residues. The CDR3, as DNA: TGTGCCAGCAGTTTCCGGGAAGGGGGCTTGCATTCACCCCTCCACTTT. It translates to CASSFREGGLHSPLHF.

This clonotype was seen more than once but under ten times. The gene calls are TRBV13 and TRBJ1-1; D not certain. CDR1 and CDR2 from the germline V gene are PRHDT and FYEKMQ (reference sequence). CDR3 length: 14 residues. Trimming shortened V by 1 base and J by 1 base, and 7 bases separated the two germline ends. This chain's CDR3 is CASSLEGSNTEAFF. Here the CDR3 DNA reads TGTGCCAGCAGCTTAGAAGGGTCGAACACTGAAGCTTTCTTT.

In this sample, this clonotype turned up many times. The DNA of the CDR3 is TGTGCCAGCAGCTTAGGTCAGGATCTCTCCATCTACGAGCAGTACTTC. This codes for CASSLGQDLSIYEQYF. The gene calls are TRBV7-2 and TRBJ2-7; D is undetermined. CDR1 is SGHTA, CDR2 FQGNSA, per germline. The V gene lost 1 base and the J gene lost 3 bases, with 16 bases spanning the gap. The CDR3 contains 16 residues.

This chain connects TRBV27 to TRBJ2-7; 9 bases agree with TRBD2. This CDR3 has 15 amino acids. The V segment lost 4 bases and the J segment 5 bases; nucleotides outside the gene matches: 9. CDR1 and CDR2 (germline): MNHEY, SMNVEV (reference sequence). The CDR3 region has the DNA TGTGCCAGCAGTTCCTTAGCGGGGGCCGGGGACGAGCAGTACTTC. Translation: CASSSLAGAGDEQYF.

The V call is TRBV4-3, the J call TRBJ1-5; maybe TRBD1 (5 bases). The CDR3 length is 15 residues. CDR1 is LGHNA, CDR2 YSLEER, per germline. Trimming took off 1 base at V and 4 bases at J, with 11 bases between the two ends. Here the CDR3 reads CASSQVAGGNQPQHF. The DNA for the CDR3 is TGCGCCAGCAGCCAAGTTGCGGGGGGAAATCAGCCCCAGCATTTT.

This clonotype was detected ten times or more. The chain employs TRBV3-1 and TRBJ1-1, with 7 bases matching TRBD1. V gave up 5 bases and J gave up 3 bases; unmatched junction bases: 9. Germline V gives CDR1 LGHDT, CDR2 YNNKEL (reference sequence). The CDR3 extends over 15 amino acids. CDR3 region: CASSVTGSSDTEAFF. The CDR3 DNA is TGTGCCAGCAGCGTGACAGGGTCGTCGGACACTGAAGCTTTCTTT.

In its sample, this clonotype was seen a few times. The gene calls are TRBV20-1 and TRBJ2-7, with D tentatively TRBD2 (6 bases). Germline CDR1 is DFQATT and CDR2 is SNEGSKA (reference sequence). V was trimmed by 3 bases and J by 6 bases, leaving 9 bases between them. The CDR3 spans 11 residues. The CDR3 protein is CSASDSGEQYF. In DNA form, the CDR3 reads TGCAGTGCTAGTGATAGCGGCGAGCAGTACTTC.

This clonotype was found many times. This sequence joins TRBV7-2 and TRBJ2-5, with D unclear. CDR3 size: 14 residues. V was cut by 0 bases and J by 4 bases, with 9 bases left in between. Germline V CDR1 and CDR2: SGHTA, FQGNSA. The DNA of the CDR3 is TGTGCCAGCAGCTTAGCGTACAGTAGAGAGACCCAGTACTTC. Residues: CASSLAYSRETQYF. Full variable domain (rest looked up from reference TRBV7-2 and TRBJ2-5): GAGVSQSPSNKVTEKGKDVELRCDPISGHTALYWYRQSLGQGLEFLIYFQGNSAPDKSGLPSDRFSAERTGGSVSTLTIQRTQQEDSAVYLCASSLAYSRETQYFGPGTRLLVL.

This clonotype was recorded many times. The rearrangement links TRBV12-3 or TRBV12-4 to TRBJ1-5; 10 nucleotides match TRBD1. The CDR3 contains 14 residues. V lost 6 bases and J lost 6; bases outside the gene matches: 5. CDR3 region: CASSSDRGGQPQHF. The CDR3, as DNA: TGTGCCAGCAGCTCGGACAGGGGGGGTCAGCCCCAGCATTTT.